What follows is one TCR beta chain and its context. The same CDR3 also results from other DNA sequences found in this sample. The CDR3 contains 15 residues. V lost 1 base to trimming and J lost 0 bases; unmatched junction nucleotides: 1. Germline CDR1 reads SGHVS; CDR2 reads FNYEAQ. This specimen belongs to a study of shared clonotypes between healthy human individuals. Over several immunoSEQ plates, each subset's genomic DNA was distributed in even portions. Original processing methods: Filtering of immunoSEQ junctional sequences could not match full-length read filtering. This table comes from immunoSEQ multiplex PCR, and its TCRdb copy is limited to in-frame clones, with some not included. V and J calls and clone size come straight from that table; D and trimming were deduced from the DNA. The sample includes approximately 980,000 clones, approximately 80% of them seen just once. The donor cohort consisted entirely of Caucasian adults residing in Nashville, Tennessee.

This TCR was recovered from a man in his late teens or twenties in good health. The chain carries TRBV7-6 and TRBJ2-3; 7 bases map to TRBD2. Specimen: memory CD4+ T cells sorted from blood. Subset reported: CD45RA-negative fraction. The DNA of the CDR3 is TGTGCCAGCAGCTTAGTCGGGGGGAGCACAGATACGCAGTATTTT. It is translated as CASSLVGGSTDTQYF.